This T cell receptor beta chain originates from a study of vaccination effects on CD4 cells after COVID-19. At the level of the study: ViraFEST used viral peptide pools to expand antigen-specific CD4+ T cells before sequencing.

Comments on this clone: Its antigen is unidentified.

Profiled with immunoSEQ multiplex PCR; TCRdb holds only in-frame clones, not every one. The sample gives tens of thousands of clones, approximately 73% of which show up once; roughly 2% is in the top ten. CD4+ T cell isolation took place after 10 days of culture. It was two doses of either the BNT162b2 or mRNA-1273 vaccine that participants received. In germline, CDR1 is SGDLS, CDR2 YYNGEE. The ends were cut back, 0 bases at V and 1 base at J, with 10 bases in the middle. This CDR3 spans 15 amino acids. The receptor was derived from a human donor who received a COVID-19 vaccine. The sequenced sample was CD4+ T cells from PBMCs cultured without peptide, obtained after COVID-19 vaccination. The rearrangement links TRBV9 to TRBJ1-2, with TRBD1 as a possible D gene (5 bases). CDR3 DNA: TGTGCCAGCAGCGTAGTGGGTCAGGGTAACTATGGCTACACCTTC. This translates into CASSVVGQGNYGYTF.